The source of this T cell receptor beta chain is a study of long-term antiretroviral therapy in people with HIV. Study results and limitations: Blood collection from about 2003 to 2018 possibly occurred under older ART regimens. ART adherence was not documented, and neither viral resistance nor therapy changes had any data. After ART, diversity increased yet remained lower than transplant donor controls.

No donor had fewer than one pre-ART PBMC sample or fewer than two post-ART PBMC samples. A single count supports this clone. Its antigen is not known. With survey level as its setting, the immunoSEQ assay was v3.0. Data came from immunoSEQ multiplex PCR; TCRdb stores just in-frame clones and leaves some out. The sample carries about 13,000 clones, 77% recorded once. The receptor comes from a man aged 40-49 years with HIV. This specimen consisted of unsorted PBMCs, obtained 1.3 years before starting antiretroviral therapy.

The CDR3 sequence: CASSPDDRDAGYTF. CDR3 coding DNA: TGTGCCAGCAGCCCAGATGACAGGGACGCTGGCTACACCTTC. V is TRBV5-8 and J is TRBJ1-2, with 7 positions matching TRBD1. Germline CDR1 SGHTS, CDR2 YDEGEE. This CDR3 comprises 14 residues. With 4 bases clipped from V and 7 bases from J, the junction kept 10 bases outside the gene matches.